A selection of T cell receptor beta chains follows, all from one sample in a study of T cells in Graves' hyperthyroidism and ophthalmopathy. Each CDR3 protein gets one entry after TCRdb re-called the multiplex PCR reads with MiXCR. The sample consists of 300,000 to 450,000 distinct CDR3 sequences, around 15% of them appearing once. Sequenced material: blood. The receptors stem from a woman younger than 45 with Graves' ophthalmopathy. The conserved cysteine and the conserved F or W are not part of the CDR3 here.

v_gene,j_gene,CDR3aa
TRBV29-1,TRBJ2-7,SVGWTGGYEQY
TRBV10-1,TRBJ1-1,ASSDLLNTEAF
TRBV2,TRBJ1-3,ASIQGVSGNTIY
TRBV11-2,TRBJ2-7,ASSFSLPSSYEQY
TRBV29-1,TRBJ2-2,SVALTGELF
TRBV11-2,TRBJ2-3,ASSQDVGGGLKTDTQY
TRBV20-1,TRBJ2-1,SADKRGAGHNEQF
TRBV29-1,TRBJ1-4,SVGDRDSGVGEKLF
TRBV6-1,TRBJ2-1,ASQTGLIYTEQF
TRBV28,TRBJ2-3,ASSPSGLAGADTQY
TRBV9,TRBJ2-7,ASSVEISPYEQY
TRBV18,TRBJ1-4,ASSQRQVSTNEKLF
TRBV6-1,TRBJ2-7,ASSEHPVYEQY
TRBV12-3/TRBV12-4,TRBJ2-2,ASSSIAGVGTGELF
TRBV19,TRBJ2-1,ASSESPGDEQF
TRBV4-2,TRBJ2-2,ASSQEPSRGFPGELF
TRBV18,TRBJ2-7,ASSHAGTYEQY
TRBV6-5,TRBJ1-2,ASSYGVRSGYT
TRBV20-1,TRBJ1-6,SAREPGRDSNSPLH
TRBV6-1,TRBJ1-2,ASSGWVDGYT
TRBV19,TRBJ2-7,ASSAGTLGEQY
TRBV10-2,TRBJ2-2,ASSEGLAGELF
TRBV20-1,TRBJ1-3,SAFRGRGNTIY